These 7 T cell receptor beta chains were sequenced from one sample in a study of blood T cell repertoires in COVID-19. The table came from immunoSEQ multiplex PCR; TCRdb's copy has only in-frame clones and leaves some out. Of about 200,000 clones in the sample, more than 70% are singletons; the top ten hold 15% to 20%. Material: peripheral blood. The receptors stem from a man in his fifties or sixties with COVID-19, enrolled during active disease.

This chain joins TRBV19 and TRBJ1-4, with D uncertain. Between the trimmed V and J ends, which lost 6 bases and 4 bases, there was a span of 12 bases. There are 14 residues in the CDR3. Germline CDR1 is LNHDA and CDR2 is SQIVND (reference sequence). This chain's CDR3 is CASRVGRNNEKLFF. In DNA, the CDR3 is TGTGCCAGTAGAGTCGGCAGGAATAATGAAAAACTGTTTTTT. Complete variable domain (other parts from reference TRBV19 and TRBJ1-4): DGGITQSPKYLFRKEGQNVTLSCEQNLNHDAMYWYRQDPGQGLRLIYYSQIVNDFQKGDIAEGYSVSREKKESFPLTVTSAQKNPTAFYLCASRVGRNNEKLFFGSGTQLSVL.

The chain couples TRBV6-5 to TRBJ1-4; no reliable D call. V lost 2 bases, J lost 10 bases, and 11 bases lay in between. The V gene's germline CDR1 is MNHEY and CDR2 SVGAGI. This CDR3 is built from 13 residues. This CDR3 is CASSYREIGKLFF. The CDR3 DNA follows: TGTGCCAGCAGTTACAGGGAGATAGGAAAACTGTTTTTT.

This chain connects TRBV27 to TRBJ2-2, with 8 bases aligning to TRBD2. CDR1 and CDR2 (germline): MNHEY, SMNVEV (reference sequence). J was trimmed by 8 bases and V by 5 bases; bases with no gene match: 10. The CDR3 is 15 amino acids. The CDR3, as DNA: TGTGCCAGCAGTAGCGGGAGAAGCGTGAGGGGGGAGCTGTTTTTT. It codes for CASSSGRSVRGELFF.

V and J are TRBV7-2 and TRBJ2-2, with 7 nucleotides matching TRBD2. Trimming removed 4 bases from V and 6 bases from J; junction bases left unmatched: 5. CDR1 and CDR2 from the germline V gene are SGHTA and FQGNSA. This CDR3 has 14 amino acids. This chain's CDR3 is CASSSTSVAGELFF. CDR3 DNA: TGTGCCAGCAGCTCCACTAGCGTCGCCGGGGAGCTGTTTTTT.

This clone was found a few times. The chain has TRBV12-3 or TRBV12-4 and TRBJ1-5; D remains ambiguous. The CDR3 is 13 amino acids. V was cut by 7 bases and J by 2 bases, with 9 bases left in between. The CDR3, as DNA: TGTGCCAGCACGTACTCCGGCAATCAGCCCCAGCATTTT. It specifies CASTYSGNQPQHF.

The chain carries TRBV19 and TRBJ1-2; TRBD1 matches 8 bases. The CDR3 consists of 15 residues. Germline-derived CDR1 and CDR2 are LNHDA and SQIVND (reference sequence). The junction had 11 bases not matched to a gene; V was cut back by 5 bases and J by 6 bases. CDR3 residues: CASSRQDRDYNGYTF. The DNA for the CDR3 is TGTGCCAGTAGTCGCCAGGACAGGGACTATAATGGCTACACCTTC.

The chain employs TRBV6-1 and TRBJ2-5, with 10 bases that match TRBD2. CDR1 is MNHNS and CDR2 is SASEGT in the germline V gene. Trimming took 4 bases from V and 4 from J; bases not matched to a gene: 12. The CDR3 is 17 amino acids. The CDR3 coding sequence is TGTGCCAGCAGTGTCACTAGCGGGAATTTCGGGGGAGAGACCCAGTACTTC. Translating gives CASSVTSGNFGGETQYF.